The clone carrying this TCR beta chain was seen only a few times. The target antigen is unknown. This record belongs to a study of cytomegalovirus exposure and HLA in healthy donors. Study details: Roughly 180 million T cells yielded some 100 million unique TCR beta sequences, as an earlier analysis found.

Study outcomes and limitations: The authors later linked a missense DCLRE1C variant to TCR beta V- and J-gene trimming. DRB1 had the most TCR associations and HLA-C the fewest, a later analysis found, with rates varying by HLA locus.

PCR primers comprised 60 Vbeta and 13 Jbeta primers. Using immunoSEQ multiplex PCR, the repertoire was profiled, and TCRdb retains in-frame clones only, with some absent. The top ten clones hold about 2.4% of a sample with around 130,000 clones, 70% to 85% of them seen once. The clonotype comes from a woman in her sixties or seventies in good health and CMV-seropositive. Sequencing was performed on PBMCs.

The CDR3 sequence: CSVEEVGLQAYEQYF. CDR3 DNA: TGCAGCGTTGAAGAGGTGGGACTCCAGGCCTACGAGCAGTACTTC. The J gene is TRBJ2-7, the V gene TRBV29-1, with D perhaps matching TRBD2 (6 bases). The CDR3 is 15 residues long. The ends were cut back, 0 bases at V and 2 bases at J, with 14 bases in the middle. Germline assignment: CDR1 SQVTM and CDR2 ANQGSEA.